The 27 T cell receptor beta chains listed next were all sequenced from one sample in a study of T cells in women clearing cervical HPV infection. This table comes from immunoSEQ multiplex PCR, and its TCRdb copy is limited to in-frame clones, with some not included. The repertoire table contains approximately 30,000 clones. Sample: blood buffy coat. These TCRs come from a woman aged 18 to 75 with a cervical HPV16 infection that either progressed to CIN3+ or cleared (not recorded which).

Concerning this clone itself: The observed sequence ends 3 residues before the CDR3 terminus, with the missing tail filled in from the germline J gene. The chain has TRBV5-4 and TRBJ1-2; D remains ambiguous. Trimming took off 0 bases at V and 2 bases at J, with 8 bases between the two ends. The CDR3 covers 14 residues. Germline V CDR1 and CDR2: SGHNT, YYREEE (reference sequence). The sequenced part of the CDR3 DNA is TGTGCCAGCAGCTTGGATGTCAGAAACTATGGC. It translates to CASSLDVRNYG. The entire CDR3 reads CASSLDVRNYGYTF.

On this clone itself: Read sequence stops 3 residues before the CDR3 end, and the germline J gene provides the missing end. The gene calls are TRBV18 and TRBJ1-1; 9 positions agree with TRBD1. V was pared by 3 bases and J by 4 bases, with 3 bases of the junction left unmatched. CDR1 is KGHSH, CDR2 LQKENI, per germline. The CDR3 runs 14 residues. The sequenced part of the CDR3 DNA is TGTGCCAGCTCACCTTCGGGACAGGGCACTGAA. As protein: CASSPSGQGTE. The full-length CDR3 reads as CASSPSGQGTEAFF.

Details on this clone: The read stops 3 residues short of the end of the CDR3; the missing end is completed from the germline J gene. The gene calls are TRBV18 and TRBJ2-4; weak D call: TRBD1 (6 bases). Looked up from germline, CDR1 is KGHSH and CDR2 is LQKENI. V dropped 6 bases and J dropped 5 bases, with 23 bases sitting between them. CDR3 length: 17 amino acids. Incomplete CDR3 DNA: TGTGCCAGCTCCGCTACCGGGACAAATGATTTAGAAAACATT. It encodes CASSATGTNDLENI. The CDR3, in full, reads CASSATGTNDLENIQYF.

Partial CDR3 DNA: TGCAGCTCACGGACAGGGGAAACGAGCGGGGAG. Translating gives CSSRTGETSGE. The whole CDR3 sequence is CSSRTGETSGELFF. The chain links TRBV29-1 to TRBJ2-2; 9 positions match TRBD1. The read gets to within 3 residues of the CDR3 end, and the germline J gene fills in the rest. This CDR3 has 14 amino acids. Losses at the gene ends were 8 bases for V and 7 bases for J; bases not matched to a gene: 11. Germline lookup yields CDR1 SQVTM and CDR2 ANQGSEA.

As to this clone: With the read ending 3 residues before the CDR3 end, the germline J gene is used to fill in that end. This chain uses TRBV7-9 with TRBJ2-2; tentatively, D is TRBD2 (6 bases). This CDR3 is built from 15 residues. Germline values: CDR1 SEHNR, CDR2 FQNEAQ (reference sequence). Trimming removed 6 bases at V and 4 bases at J, with 15 bases between. The CDR3 spells CASRPTGTPTGELFF. The sequenced CDR3 bases are TGTGCCAGCAGACCCACCGGGACTCCCACCGGGGAG.

As regards this clone: Read sequence stops 3 residues before the CDR3 end, and the germline J gene provides the missing end. V is TRBV29-1 and J is TRBJ1-2; TRBD1 matches at 7 bases. Trimming cost V 4 bases and J 6 bases; bases outside gene matches: 5. Germline CDR1 SQVTM, CDR2 ANQGSEA. This CDR3 contains 12 residues. This CDR3 is CSVADRADGYTF. Incomplete CDR3 DNA: TGCAGCGTTGCAGACAGGGCTGATGGC. The full variable domain, in which reference TRBV29-1 and TRBJ1-2 provide the parts outside the CDR3, is SAVISQKPSRDICQRGTSLTIQCQVDSQVTMMFWYRQQPGQSLTLIATANQGSEATYESGFVIDKFPISRPNLTFSTLTVSNMSPEDSSIYLCSVADRADGYTFGSGTRLTVV.

On this clone itself: From the germline J gene comes the end of the CDR3, since the read stops 3 residues before it. The J gene is TRBJ1-6, the V gene TRBV30; 7 bases are a match to TRBD1. CDR3 length: 17 amino acids. Germline lookup yields CDR1 GTSNPN and CDR2 SVGIG (reference sequence). The junction had 16 bases not matched to a gene; V was cut back by 0 bases and J by 11 bases. The sequenced part of the CDR3 DNA is TGTGCCTGGAGTGTTTTAGAGGTGAGGACAGGTCATGCACCC. It translates to CAWSVLEVRTGHAP. The whole CDR3 protein is CAWSVLEVRTGHAPLHF.

Remarks on this clone: The sequence runs out 3 residues before the end of the CDR3; the remainder is reconstructed from the germline J gene. The chain joins TRBV7-9 to TRBJ1-2; maybe TRBD1 (6 bases). V gave up 1 base and J gave up 2 bases, with 8 bases separating them. The CDR3 covers 14 residues. Germline V CDR1 and CDR2: SEHNR, FQNEAQ (reference sequence). CDR3 loop: CASSLGTANYGYTF. The sequenced part of the CDR3 DNA is TGTGCCAGCAGCTTAGGGACAGCCAACTATGGC. The entire variable domain, with the rest obtained from reference TRBV7-9 and TRBJ1-2, is as follows: DTGVSQNPRHKITKRGQNVTFRCDPISEHNRLYWYRQTLGQGPEFLTYFQNEAQLEKSRLLSDRFSAERPKGSFSTLEIQRTEQGDSAMYLCASSLGTANYGYTFGSGTRLTVV.

As to this clone: At one boundary the junction diverges from the germline segment, which might be a read error. The read gets to within 3 residues of the CDR3 end, and the germline J gene fills in the rest. The chain links TRBV4-2 to TRBJ2-7, with D possibly TRBD1 on 5 matching bases. The CDR3 has 13 residues. Germline assignment: CDR1 LGHNA and CDR2 YNFKEQ. CDR3 bases read: TGCGCCAGCAGCCAAACTTCAGGGTACGAG. Encoded protein: CASSQTSGYE. The full-length CDR3 reads as CASSQTSGYEQYF.

A word on this clone: From the germline J gene comes the end of the CDR3, since the read stops 3 residues before it. The chain has TRBV5-1 and TRBJ1-4; possibly TRBD1 for D (5 bases). The CDR3 has 15 residues. Trimming cost V 0 bases and J 3 bases, with 9 bases left between them. Germline-derived CDR1 and CDR2 are SGHRS and YFSETQ. The CDR3 DNA, read in part, is TGCGCCAGCAGCTTGGGGCAGGGATCTAATGAAAAA. Amino acid sequence: CASSLGQGSNEK. The full CDR3 protein is CASSLGQGSNEKLFF. The whole variable domain, filled in from reference TRBV5-1 and TRBJ1-4, reads KAGVTQTPRYLIKTRGQQVTLSCSPISGHRSVSWYQQTPGQGLQFLFEYFSETQRNKGNFPGRFSGRQFSNSRSEMNVSTLELGDSALYLCASSLGQGSNEKLFFGSGTQLSVL.

In regard to this clone: The read comes to an end 3 residues before the CDR3 does, leaving the germline J gene to fill in the end. This sample also contains other DNA sequences that code for the same CDR3. The gene calls are TRBV10-3 and TRBJ1-2; TRBD1 matches 9 bases. Germline V CDR1 and CDR2: ENHRY, SYGVKD. The length of the CDR3 is 14 residues. The CDR3 DNA, read in part, is TGTGCCATCACTCCGACTGACAGGGGGGGTGGG. Protein: CAITPTDRGGG. The full CDR3 protein is CAITPTDRGGGYTF.

About this clone: Read sequence stops 3 residues before the CDR3 end, and the germline J gene provides the missing end. The J gene is TRBJ2-7, the V gene TRBV20-1, with D tentatively TRBD1 (5 bases). CDR1 is DFQATT, CDR2 SNEGSKA, per germline (reference sequence). The V gene lost 0 bases and the J gene lost 3 bases, with 15 bases spanning the gap. CDR3 length: 15 residues. This chain's CDR3 is CSARDQRGSFYEQYF. The CDR3 bases that were read are TGCAGTGCTAGAGATCAAAGGGGTTCCTTCTACGAG.

On this clone: The observed sequence ends 3 residues before the CDR3 terminus, with the missing tail filled in from the germline J gene. This chain uses TRBV9 with TRBJ2-5; 10 nucleotides line up with TRBD2. The CDR3 consists of 18 residues. V lost 4 bases and J lost 4; bases outside the gene matches: 16. Looked up from germline, CDR1 is SGDLS and CDR2 is YYNGEE. The CDR3 bases that were read are TGTGCCAGCAGCCTTGGTCGGGCTAGCGGGGGAAGGACAGAGACC. This sequence encodes CASSLGRASGGRTET. The entire CDR3 is CASSLGRASGGRTETQYF.

Worth noting for this clone: The CDR3 end lies 3 residues beyond the end of the read and is filled in from the germline J gene. V usage is TRBV29-1 and J usage is TRBJ2-1; D is unclear. Germline V lookup: CDR1 SQVTM, CDR2 ANQGSEA. V gave up 1 base and J gave up 0 bases, with 7 bases separating them. This CDR3 region has 14 residues. The part of the CDR3 DNA that was read is TGCAGCGTTGAAGGACATTACTCCTACAATGAG. Its protein is CSVEGHYSYNE. The entire CDR3 protein is CSVEGHYSYNEQFF.

Comment on this clone: The read gets to within 3 residues of the CDR3 end, and the germline J gene fills in the rest. The chain links TRBV2 to TRBJ2-7; 12 nucleotides agree with TRBD2. The length of the CDR3 is 15 residues. CDR1 is SNHLY, CDR2 FYNNEI, per germline. With V trimmed by 5 bases and J by 2 bases, 4 bases remained unmatched. Partial CDR3 DNA: TGTGCCAGCAGTCCCCGGACTAGCGGGGCCTACGAG. Encoded protein: CASSPRTSGAYE. The full CDR3 is CASSPRTSGAYEQYF.

This chain's CDR3 is CAWGQSTEAFF. The CDR3 DNA, read in part, is TGTGCCTGGGGACAGAGCACTGAA. V and J are TRBV30 and TRBJ1-1; tentative D call: TRBD1 (6 bases). The CDR3 is cut off 3 residues early in the read; its end comes from the germline J gene. Germline lookup yields CDR1 GTSNPN and CDR2 SVGIG (reference sequence). V lost 5 bases, J lost 4 bases, and 8 bases lay in between. The CDR3 is 11 amino acids.

Of note for this clone: The read ends 3 residues before the CDR3 terminus; that terminus is restored from the germline J gene. V and J are TRBV20-1 and TRBJ2-3, with D uncertain. Germline V gene data show CDR1 as DFQATT and CDR2 as SNEGSKA (reference sequence). This CDR3 comprises 16 residues. Trimming left V 7 bases short and J 2 bases short, with 22 bases between. The CDR3 here is CSVKMGDVFFTDTQYF. Partial CDR3 DNA: TGCAGTGTTAAAATGGGCGACGTTTTTTTCACAGATACG.

With regard to this clone: The CDR3 end is not reached by the read, which stops 3 residues before it; the germline J gene fills it in. The V and J genes are TRBV20-1 and TRBJ2-7; 9 nucleotides match TRBD1. The germline V gene has CDR1 DFQATT and CDR2 SNEGSKA (reference sequence). The trim removed 5 bases at V and 3 bases at J, leaving 5 bases unmatched. The CDR3 has 13 amino acids. CDR3 DNA (partial): TGCAGTGCTTGGACAGGGGACTTCTACGAG. Translated: CSAWTGDFYE. The complete CDR3 reads CSAWTGDFYEQYF.

A remark on this clone: The read finishes 3 residues shy of the CDR3 end, and the germline J gene is used to complete it. The chain has TRBV30 and TRBJ1-4; 7 bases align to TRBD1. The CDR3 sequence is 11 residues long. The V gene end was trimmed by 7 bases and the J gene end by 8 bases; junction bases not matched to a gene: 4. Germline V gene data show CDR1 as GTSNPN and CDR2 as SVGIG (reference sequence). Incomplete CDR3 DNA: TGTGCCTTTACAGGGGAGGAAAAA. This gives the protein CAFTGEEK. The complete CDR3 sequence is CAFTGEEKLFF.

Turning to this clone: Read coverage stops 3 residues before the CDR3 terminus; the germline J gene supplies the remainder. This chain links TRBV20-1 with TRBJ2-5, with D perhaps matching TRBD2 (6 bases). The V gene's germline CDR1 is DFQATT and CDR2 SNEGSKA (reference sequence). Trimming removed 6 bases from V and 0 bases from J, with 11 bases in between. This CDR3 is built from 13 residues. The CDR3 here is CSAPRDYQETQYF. The sequenced part of the CDR3 DNA is TGCAGTGCCCCACGGGACTACCAAGAGACC.

CDR3 DNA, as far as it was read: TGTGCCAGCAGCTTAGCACAGGGGGCTTACACTGAA. Residues: CASSLAQGAYTE. The whole CDR3 protein is CASSLAQGAYTEAFF. The chain has TRBV7-9 and TRBJ1-1; the match to TRBD1 covers 9 bases. Read coverage stops 3 residues before the CDR3 terminus; the germline J gene supplies the remainder. The germline CDR1 and CDR2 sequences are SEHNR and FQNEAQ (reference sequence). V lost 0 bases, J lost 3 bases, and 2 bases stayed unmatched. The CDR3 sequence is 15 residues long. Full variable domain (remainder filled in from reference TRBV7-9 and TRBJ1-1): DTGVSQNPRHKITKRGQNVTFRCDPISEHNRLYWYRQTLGQGPEFLTYFQNEAQLEKSRLLSDRFSAERPKGSFSTLEIQRTEQGDSAMYLCASSLAQGAYTEAFFGQGTRLTVV.

With respect to this clone: Sequencing ends 3 residues short of the CDR3 end; the germline J gene provides the rest. The chain carries TRBV20-1 and TRBJ2-5; 10 bases agree with TRBD2. The CDR3 contains 13 residues. V shed 4 bases and J 5 bases; nucleotides not matched to a gene: 4. Per germline, CDR1 DFQATT and CDR2 SNEGSKA (reference sequence). The CDR3 here is CSATSGSEETQYF. The DNA read from the CDR3 is TGCAGTGCTACTAGCGGGAGCGAGGAGACC.

A word on this clone: The read falls 3 residues short of the CDR3 end, and the missing part is taken from the germline J gene. The genes are TRBV19 and TRBJ1-2, with TRBD1 as a possible D gene (5 bases). This CDR3 is 16 amino acids long. Germline CDR1 reads LNHDA; CDR2 reads SQIVND (reference sequence). The CDR3 bases that were read are TGTGCCAGTAGTATAGGGGAGGGGCTTCCCTACAATGAC. It specifies CASSIGEGLPYND. Given in full, the CDR3 is CASSIGEGLPYNDYTF.

As for this clone: The missing CDR3 end, 3 residues past where the read stops, is filled in from the germline J gene. This chain connects TRBV19 to TRBJ1-2, with D hard to call. This CDR3 comprises 15 residues. Germline CDR1 is LNHDA and CDR2 is SQIVND (reference sequence). The sequenced part of the CDR3 DNA is TGTGCCAGTAGTCCACCGCGGGTAGAATACCACGAC. Protein: CASSPPRVEYHD. The full-length CDR3 reads as CASSPPRVEYHDYTF.

To note about this clone: The read is 3 residues too short to cover the CDR3 end, so that end is filled in from the germline J gene. The chain recombines TRBV19 with TRBJ2-7, with 9 bases aligning to TRBD2. Losses at the gene ends were 3 bases for V and 1 base for J; bases not matched to a gene: 1. CDR1 LNHDA and CDR2 SQIVND come from the germline V gene (reference sequence). This CDR3 has 14 amino acids. This CDR3 is CASSMAGGSYEQYF. CDR3 DNA, as far as it was read: TGTGCCAGTAGTATGGCGGGAGGGTCCTACGAG.

This clone counts as medium-sized (0.01 to 0.1%) by frequency. Compared with germline, one end of the junction differs, possibly owing to a read error. The CDR3 is cut off 3 residues early in the read; its end comes from the germline J gene. V is TRBV4-2 and J is TRBJ2-5, with 8 bases that match TRBD2. The V gene's germline CDR1 is LGHNA and CDR2 YNFKEQ. This CDR3 has 15 residues. The CDR3 DNA, read in part, is TGCGCCAGCAGCCAAGGCTGGAGCGGGAGAGAGACC. It encodes CASSQGWSGRET. The CDR3 reads in full as CASSQGWSGRETQYF.

On this clone: The sequence runs out 3 residues before the end of the CDR3; the remainder is reconstructed from the germline J gene. The V gene is TRBV12-5, the J gene TRBJ1-5; possibly TRBD1 for D (5 bases). The CDR3 has 17 amino acids. CDR1 is LGHNT, CDR2 FRNRAP, per germline. Trimming took 2 bases from V and 0 from J, leaving 14 bases between them. The CDR3 DNA, read in part, is TGTGCTAGTGGTTTGCAGATTGTGCAGGGTAGCAATCAGCCC. Translation: CASGLQIVQGSNQP. The CDR3 in its entirety is CASGLQIVQGSNQPQHF.